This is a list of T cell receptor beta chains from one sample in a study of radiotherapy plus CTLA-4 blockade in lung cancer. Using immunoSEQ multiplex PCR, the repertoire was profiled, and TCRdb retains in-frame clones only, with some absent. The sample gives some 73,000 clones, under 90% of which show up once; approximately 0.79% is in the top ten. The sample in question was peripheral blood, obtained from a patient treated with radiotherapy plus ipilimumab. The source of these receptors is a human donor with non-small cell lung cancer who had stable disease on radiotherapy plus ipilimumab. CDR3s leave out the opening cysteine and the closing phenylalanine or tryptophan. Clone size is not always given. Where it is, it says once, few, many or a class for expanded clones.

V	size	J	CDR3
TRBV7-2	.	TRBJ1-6	ASSPKVGLSSYNSPLH
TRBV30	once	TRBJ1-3	AWRRTYSGNTIY
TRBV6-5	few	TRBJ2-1	ASSAHRVNEQF
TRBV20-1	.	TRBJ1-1	SAKADTEAF
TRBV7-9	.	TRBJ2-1	ASSLAAGGGNEQF
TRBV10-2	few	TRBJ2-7	ASSGGPSSYEQY
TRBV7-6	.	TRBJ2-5	ASSLRGETQY
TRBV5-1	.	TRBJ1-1	ASSLGGALTEAF
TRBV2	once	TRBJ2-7	ASSEQGSEQY
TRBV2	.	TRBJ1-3	ASKGVLSSGNTIY
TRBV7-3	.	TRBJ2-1	ASSEDRGSYNEQF
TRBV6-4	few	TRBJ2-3	ASSEISGGTDTQY
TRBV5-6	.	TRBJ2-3	ASSSSESEADTQY
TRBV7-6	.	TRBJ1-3	ASSLQGTVRSGNTIY
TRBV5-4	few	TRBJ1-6	AASGPDYNSPLH
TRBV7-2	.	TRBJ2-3	ASSFGARLAGSTDTQY
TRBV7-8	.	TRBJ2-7	ASSPWTGGSYEQY
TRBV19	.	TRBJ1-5	ASSIDDVMNSNQPQH
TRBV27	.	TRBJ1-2	ASSFMGFGGYT
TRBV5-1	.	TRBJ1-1	ASSFRGVDTEAF
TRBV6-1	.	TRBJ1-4	ASSEVGQGGEKLF
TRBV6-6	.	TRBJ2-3	AAGKRNWGTDTQY
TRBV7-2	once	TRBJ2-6	ASSLGIGLSGANVLT
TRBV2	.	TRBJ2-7	ASGLADRRITYEQY
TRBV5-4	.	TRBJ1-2	ASSRRGVGGGYT
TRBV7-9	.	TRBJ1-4	ASGISGGNEKLF
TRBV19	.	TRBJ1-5	ASSIIHRDINQPQH
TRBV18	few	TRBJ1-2	ASSPNLRGAVNYGYT
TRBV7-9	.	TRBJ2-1	ASSLGTSSYNEQF
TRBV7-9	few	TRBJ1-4	ASSSAGRDNEKLF
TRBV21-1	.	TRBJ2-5	ASGQGAGETQY
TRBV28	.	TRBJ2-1	ASSSNRARSYNEQF
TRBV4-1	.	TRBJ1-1	ASSGSGRNTEAF
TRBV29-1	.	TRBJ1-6	SVGQGDTSPLH